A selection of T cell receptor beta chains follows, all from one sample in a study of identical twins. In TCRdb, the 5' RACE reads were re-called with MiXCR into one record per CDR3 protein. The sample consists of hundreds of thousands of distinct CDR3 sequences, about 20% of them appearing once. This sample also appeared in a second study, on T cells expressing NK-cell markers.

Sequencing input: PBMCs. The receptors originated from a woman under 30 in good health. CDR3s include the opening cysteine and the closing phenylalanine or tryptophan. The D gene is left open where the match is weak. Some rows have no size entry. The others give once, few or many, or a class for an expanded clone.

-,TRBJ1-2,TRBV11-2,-,CASSFSGAEDYGYTF,TGTGCCAGCAGCTTTTCTGGGGCGGAGGACTATGGCTACACCTTC
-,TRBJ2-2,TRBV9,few,CASSVGGQGSPEELFF,TGTGCCAGCAGCGTAGGTGGACAAGGTAGTCCCGAGGAGCTGTTTTTT
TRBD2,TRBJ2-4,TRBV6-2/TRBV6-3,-,CASSYSAGGRTIQYF,TGTGCCAGCAGTTACTCAGCGGGAGGGCGGACCATTCAGTACTTC
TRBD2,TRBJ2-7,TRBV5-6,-,CASSRPRGLAGLSSYEQYF,TGTGCCAGCAGCCGACCGCGGGGACTAGCGGGTTTGAGCTCCTACGAGCAGTACTTC
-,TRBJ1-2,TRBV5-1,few,CASSLDVKGYGYTF,TGCGCCAGCAGCTTGGATGTAAAGGGGTATGGCTACACCTTC
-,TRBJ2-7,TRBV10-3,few,CAISESITGRYEQYF,TGTGCCATCAGTGAGTCGATTACGGGGCGCTACGAGCAGTACTTC
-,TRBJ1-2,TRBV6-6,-,CASMQMSGGYTF,TGTGCCAGCATGCAGATGAGTGGTGGCTACACCTTC
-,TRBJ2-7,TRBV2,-,CASSPTKQGDYDEQYF,TGTGCCAGCAGCCCCACCAAACAGGGCGACTACGACGAGCAGTACTTC
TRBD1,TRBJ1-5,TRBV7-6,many,CASSLSPGGANQPQHF,TGTGCCAGCAGCCTATCCCCAGGGGGTGCTAATCAGCCCCAGCATTTT
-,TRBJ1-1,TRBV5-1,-,CASSIGTPNTEAFF,TGCGCCAGCAGCATCGGGACACCGAACACTGAAGCTTTCTTT
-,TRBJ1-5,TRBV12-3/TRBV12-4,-,CASSLRSWDQPQHF,TGTGCCAGCAGTTTAAGGTCGTGGGATCAGCCCCAGCATTTT
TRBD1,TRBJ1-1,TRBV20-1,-,CSAGQANTEAFF,TGCAGTGCTGGACAGGCTAACACTGAAGCTTTCTTT
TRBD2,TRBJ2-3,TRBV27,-,CASSFAGGLTDTQYF,TGTGCCAGCAGTTTTGCGGGGGGGCTCACAGATACGCAGTATTTT
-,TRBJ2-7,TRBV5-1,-,CASSLESSVVSYEQYF,TGCGCCAGCAGCTTGGAAAGCAGTGTCGTCTCCTACGAGCAGTACTTC
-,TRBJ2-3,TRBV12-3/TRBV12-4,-,CASTLDARTDTQYF,TGTGCCAGCACCCTCGACGCGCGGACGGATACGCAGTATTTT
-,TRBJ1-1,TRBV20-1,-,CSARGGRENTEAFF,TGCAGTGCTAGGGGGGGCAGGGAGAACACTGAAGCTTTCTTT
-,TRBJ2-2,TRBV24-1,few,CATSAPNTGELFF,TGTGCCACCAGTGCGCCAAACACCGGGGAGCTGTTTTTT
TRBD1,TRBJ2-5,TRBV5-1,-,CASSRDRGSQETQYF,TGCGCCAGCAGCCGGGACAGGGGCTCTCAAGAGACCCAGTACTTC
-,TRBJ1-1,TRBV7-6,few,CASGLDTEAFF,TGTGCCAGCGGACTAGACACTGAAGCTTTCTTT
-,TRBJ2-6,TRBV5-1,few,CASSPWGAGASGANVLTF,TGCGCCAGCAGCCCGTGGGGGGCGGGGGCTTCTGGGGCCAACGTCCTGACTTTC
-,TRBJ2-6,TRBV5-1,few,CASSVPGAAGANVLTF,TGCGCCAGCAGCGTTCCTGGGGCGGCTGGGGCCAACGTCCTGACTTTC
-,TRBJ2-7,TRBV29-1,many,CSVKGDSYEQYF,TGCAGCGTTAAAGGGGATTCCTACGAGCAGTACTTC
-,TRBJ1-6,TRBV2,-,CASSFRRGPDSPLHF,TGTGCCAGCAGTTTCAGACGGGGACCCGATTCACCCCTCCACTTT
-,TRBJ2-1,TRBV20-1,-,CSALWVGEQFF,TGCAGTGCCCTTTGGGTAGGTGAGCAGTTCTTC
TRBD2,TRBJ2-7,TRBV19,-,CASSIGPGGEQYF,TGTGCCAGTAGTATCGGGCCGGGGGGCGAGCAGTACTTC
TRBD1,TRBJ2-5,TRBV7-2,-,CASKQDRGLETQYF,TGTGCCAGCAAGCAAGACAGGGGGCTAGAGACCCAGTACTTC
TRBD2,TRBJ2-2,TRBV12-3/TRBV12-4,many,CATGLAAYTGELFF,TGTGCCACCGGACTAGCGGCCTACACCGGGGAGCTGTTTTTT
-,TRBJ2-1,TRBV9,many,CASSVSPLQEYNEQFF,TGTGCCAGCAGCGTATCTCCACTCCAGGAGTACAATGAGCAGTTCTTC
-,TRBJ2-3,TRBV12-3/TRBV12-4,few,CASSRPASTDTQYF,TGTGCCAGCAGTCGACCTGCCAGCACAGATACGCAGTATTTT
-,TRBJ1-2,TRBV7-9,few,CASSPVNYGYTF,TGTGCCAGCAGCCCGGTGAACTATGGCTACACCTTC
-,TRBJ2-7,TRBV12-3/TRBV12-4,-,CASNHPGEGYEQYF,TGTGCCAGCAACCACCCCGGGGAAGGATACGAGCAGTACTTC
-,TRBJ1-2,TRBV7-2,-,CASSPSSITRNYGYTF,TGTGCCAGCAGCCCTAGCTCAATAACTAGGAACTATGGCTACACCTTC
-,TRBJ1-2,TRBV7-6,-,CASSLGAFNYGYTF,TGTGCCAGCAGCTTAGGCGCGTTTAACTATGGCTACACCTTC
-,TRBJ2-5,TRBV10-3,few,CAIAALGETQYF,TGTGCCATCGCTGCTCTCGGAGAGACCCAGTACTTC
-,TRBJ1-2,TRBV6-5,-,CASSYKGRGRGYTF,TGTGCCAGCAGTTACAAGGGGCGAGGGAGAGGCTACACCTTC
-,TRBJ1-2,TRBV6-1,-,CASRSNRDYGYTF,TGTGCCAGCAGGTCTAACAGGGACTATGGCTACACCTTC
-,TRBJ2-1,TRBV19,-,CASSTQIRALYNEQFF,TGTGCCAGTAGTACCCAAATACGAGCGCTGTACAATGAGCAGTTCTTC
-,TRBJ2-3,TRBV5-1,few,CASRQGGSTDTQYF,TGCGCCAGCAGACAAGGGGGGTCCACAGATACGCAGTATTTT
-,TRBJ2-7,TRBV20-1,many,CSARPDSEDYEQYF,TGCAGTGCTAGACCGGACAGCGAGGACTACGAGCAGTACTTC
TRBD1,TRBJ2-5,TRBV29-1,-,CSVTTGGTETQYF,TGCAGCGTTACGACAGGGGGCACAGAGACCCAGTACTTC